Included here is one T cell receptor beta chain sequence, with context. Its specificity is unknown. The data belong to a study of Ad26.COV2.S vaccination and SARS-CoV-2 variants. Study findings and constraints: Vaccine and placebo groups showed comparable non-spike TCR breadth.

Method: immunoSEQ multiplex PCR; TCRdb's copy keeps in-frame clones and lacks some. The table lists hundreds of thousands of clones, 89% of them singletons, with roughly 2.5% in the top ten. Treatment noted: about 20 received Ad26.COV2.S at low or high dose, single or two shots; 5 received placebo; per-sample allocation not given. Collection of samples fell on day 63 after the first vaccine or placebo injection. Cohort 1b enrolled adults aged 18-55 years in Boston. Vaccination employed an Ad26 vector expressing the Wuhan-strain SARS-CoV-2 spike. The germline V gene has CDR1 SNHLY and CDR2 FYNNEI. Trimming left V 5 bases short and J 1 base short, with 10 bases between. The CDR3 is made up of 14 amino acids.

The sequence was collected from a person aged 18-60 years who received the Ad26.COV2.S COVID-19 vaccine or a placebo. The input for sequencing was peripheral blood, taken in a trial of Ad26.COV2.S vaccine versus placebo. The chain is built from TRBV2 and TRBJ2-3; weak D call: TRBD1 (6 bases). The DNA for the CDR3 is TGTGCCAGCAGTAGGACAGTTGGCACAGATACGCAGTATTTT. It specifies CASSRTVGTDTQYF. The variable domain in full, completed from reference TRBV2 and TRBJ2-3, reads EPEVTQTPSHQVTQMGQEVILRCVPISNHLYFYWYRQILGQKVEFLVSFYNNEISEKSEIFDDQFSVERPDGSNFTLKIRSTKLEDSAMYFCASSRTVGTDTQYFGPGTRLTVL.